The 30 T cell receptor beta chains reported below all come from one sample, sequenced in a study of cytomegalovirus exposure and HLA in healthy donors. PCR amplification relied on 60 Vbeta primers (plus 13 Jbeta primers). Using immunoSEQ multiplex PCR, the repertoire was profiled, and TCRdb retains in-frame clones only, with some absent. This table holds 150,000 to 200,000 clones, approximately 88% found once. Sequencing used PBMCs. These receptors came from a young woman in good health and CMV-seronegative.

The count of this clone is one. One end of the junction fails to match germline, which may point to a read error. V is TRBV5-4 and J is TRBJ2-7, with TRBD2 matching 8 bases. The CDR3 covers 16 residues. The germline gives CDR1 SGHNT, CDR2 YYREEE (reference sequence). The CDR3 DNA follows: TGTGCCAGCAGCTTGGATGGCGGGGGGCTCTCCTGCGAGCAGTACTTC. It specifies CASSLDGGGLSCEQYF.

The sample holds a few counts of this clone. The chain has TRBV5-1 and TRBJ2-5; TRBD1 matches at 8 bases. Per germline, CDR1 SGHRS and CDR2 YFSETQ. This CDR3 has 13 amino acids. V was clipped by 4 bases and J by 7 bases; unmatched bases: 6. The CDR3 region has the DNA TGCGCCAGCAGCACCGGACAGGGAGGGACCCAGTACTTC. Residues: CASSTGQGGTQYF. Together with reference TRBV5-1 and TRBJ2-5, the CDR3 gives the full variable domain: KAGVTQTPRYLIKTRGQQVTLSCSPISGHRSVSWYQQTPGQGLQFLFEYFSETQRNKGNFPGRFSGRQFSNSRSEMNVSTLELGDSALYLCASSTGQGGTQYFGPGTRLLVL.

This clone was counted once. The CDR3 bases are TGTGCCAGCAGTTCTAGCCCCGAGCAGTACTTC. Translating it yields CASSSSPEQYF. The chain carries TRBV7-8 and TRBJ2-7; D may be TRBD2 (5 bases). The CDR3 extends over 11 amino acids. Looked up from germline, CDR1 is SGHVS and CDR2 is FQNEAQ. Trimming shortened V by 6 bases and J by 6 bases, and 9 bases separated the two germline ends. The full variable domain, with the rest looked up from reference TRBV7-8 and TRBJ2-7, is GAGVSQSPRYKVAKRGQDVALRCDPISGHVSLFWYQQALGQGPEFLTYFQNEAQLDKSGLPSDRFFAERPEGSVSTLKIQRTQQEDSAVYLCASSSSPEQYFGPGTRLTVT.

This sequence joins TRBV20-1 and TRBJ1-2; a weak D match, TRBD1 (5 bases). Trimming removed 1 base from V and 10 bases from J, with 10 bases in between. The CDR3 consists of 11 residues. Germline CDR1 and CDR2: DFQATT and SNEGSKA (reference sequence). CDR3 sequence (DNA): TGCAGTGCTAGAGGGGGAGGGGTCTACACCTTC. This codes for CSARGGGVYTF.

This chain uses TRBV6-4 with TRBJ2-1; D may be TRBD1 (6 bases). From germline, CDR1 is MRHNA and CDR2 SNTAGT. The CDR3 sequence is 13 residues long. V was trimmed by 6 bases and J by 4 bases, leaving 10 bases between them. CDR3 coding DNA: TGTGCCAGCAGCGCCCAGGGGTACAATGAGCAGTTCTTC. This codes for CASSAQGYNEQFF.

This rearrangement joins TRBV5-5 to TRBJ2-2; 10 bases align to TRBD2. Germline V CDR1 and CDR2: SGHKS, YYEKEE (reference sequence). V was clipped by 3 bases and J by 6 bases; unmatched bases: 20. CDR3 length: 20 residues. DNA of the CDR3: TGTGCCAGCAGCTCCCGATCCCTGCTAGCGGGGGTACGACAGGCCGGGGAGCTGTTTTTT. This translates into CASSSRSLLAGVRQAGELFF. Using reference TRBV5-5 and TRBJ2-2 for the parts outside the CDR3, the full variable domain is DAGVTQSPTHLIKTRGQQVTLRCSPISGHKSVSWYQQVLGQGPQFIFQYYEKEERGRGNFPDRFSARQFPNYSSELNVNALLLGDSALYLCASSSRSLLAGVRQAGELFFGEGSRLTVL.

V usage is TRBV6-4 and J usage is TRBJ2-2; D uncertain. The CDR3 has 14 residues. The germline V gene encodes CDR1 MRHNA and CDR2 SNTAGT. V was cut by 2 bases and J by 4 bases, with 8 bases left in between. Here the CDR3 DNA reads TGTGCCAGCAGTGACCCCCCAGGCACCGGGGAGCTGTTTTTT. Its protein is CASSDPPGTGELFF.

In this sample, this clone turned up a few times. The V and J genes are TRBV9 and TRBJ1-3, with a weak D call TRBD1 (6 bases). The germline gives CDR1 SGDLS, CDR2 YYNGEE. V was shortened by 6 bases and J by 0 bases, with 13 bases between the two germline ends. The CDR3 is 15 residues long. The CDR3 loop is CASTGGPFSGNTIYF. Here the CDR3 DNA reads TGTGCCAGCACCGGGGGGCCTTTCTCTGGAAACACCATATATTTT.

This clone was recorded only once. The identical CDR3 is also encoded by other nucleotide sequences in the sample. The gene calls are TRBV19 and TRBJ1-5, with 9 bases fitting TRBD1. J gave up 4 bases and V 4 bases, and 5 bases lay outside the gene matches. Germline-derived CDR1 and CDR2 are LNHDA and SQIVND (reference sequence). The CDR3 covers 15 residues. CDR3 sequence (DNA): TGTGCCAGTAGTAGGAGGGACAGGGATAATCAGCCCCAGCATTTT. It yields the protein CASSRRDRDNQPQHF.

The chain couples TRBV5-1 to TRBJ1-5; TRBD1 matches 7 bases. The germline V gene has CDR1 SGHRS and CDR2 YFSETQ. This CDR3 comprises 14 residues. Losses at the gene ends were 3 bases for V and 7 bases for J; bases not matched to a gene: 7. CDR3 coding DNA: TGCGCCAGCAGCTCATCGACAGGGCGACAGCCCCAGCATTTT. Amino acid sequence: CASSSSTGRQPQHF.

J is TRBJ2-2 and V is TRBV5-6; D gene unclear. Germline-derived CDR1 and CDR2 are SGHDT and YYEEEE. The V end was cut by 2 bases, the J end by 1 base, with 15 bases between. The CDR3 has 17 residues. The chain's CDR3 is CASSLSSLLLNTGELFF. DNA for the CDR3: TGTGCCAGCAGCTTAAGTTCACTCTTACTGAACACCGGGGAGCTGTTTTTT.

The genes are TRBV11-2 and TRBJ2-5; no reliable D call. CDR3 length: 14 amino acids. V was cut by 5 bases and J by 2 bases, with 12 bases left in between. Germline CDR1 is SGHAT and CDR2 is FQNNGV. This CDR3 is CASSTPQVQETQYF. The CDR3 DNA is TGTGCCAGCAGCACGCCCCAGGTACAAGAGACCCAGTACTTC.

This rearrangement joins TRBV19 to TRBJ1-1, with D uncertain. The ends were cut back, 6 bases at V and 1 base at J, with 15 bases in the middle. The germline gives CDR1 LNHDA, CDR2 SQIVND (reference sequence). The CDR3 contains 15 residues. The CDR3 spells CASSLIPDSNTEAFF. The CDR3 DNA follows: TGTGCCAGTAGCTTAATCCCGGACTCGAACACTGAAGCTTTCTTT.

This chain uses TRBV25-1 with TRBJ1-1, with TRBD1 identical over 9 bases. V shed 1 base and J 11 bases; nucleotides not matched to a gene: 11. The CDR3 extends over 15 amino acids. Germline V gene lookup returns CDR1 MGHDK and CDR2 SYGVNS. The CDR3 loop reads CASSESGTGQMRAFF. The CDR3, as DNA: TGTGCCAGCAGTGAATCCGGGACAGGGCAAATGCGCGCTTTCTTT.

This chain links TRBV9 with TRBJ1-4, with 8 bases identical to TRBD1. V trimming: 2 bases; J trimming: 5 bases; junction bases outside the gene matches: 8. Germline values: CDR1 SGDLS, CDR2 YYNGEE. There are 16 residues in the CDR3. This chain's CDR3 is CASSVNPTGANEKLFF. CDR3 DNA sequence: TGTGCCAGCAGCGTTAACCCGACAGGGGCCAATGAAAAACTGTTTTTT. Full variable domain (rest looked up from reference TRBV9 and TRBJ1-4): DSGVTQTPKHLITATGQRVTLRCSPRSGDLSVYWYQQSLDQGLQFLIQYYNGEERAKGNILERFSAQQFPDLHSELNLSSLELGDSALYFCASSVNPTGANEKLFFGSGTQLSVL.

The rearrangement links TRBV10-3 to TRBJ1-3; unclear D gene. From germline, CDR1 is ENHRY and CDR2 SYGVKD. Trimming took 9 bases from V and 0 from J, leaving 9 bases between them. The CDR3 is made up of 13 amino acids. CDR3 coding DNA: TGTGCCATGGAGCCGGGCTCTGGAAACACCATATATTTT. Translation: CAMEPGSGNTIYF.

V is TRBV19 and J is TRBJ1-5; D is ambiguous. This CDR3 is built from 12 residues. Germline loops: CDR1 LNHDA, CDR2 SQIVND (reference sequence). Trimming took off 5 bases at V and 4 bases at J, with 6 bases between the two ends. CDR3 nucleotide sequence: TGTGCCAGTAGTCACAAGAATCAGCCCCAGCATTTT. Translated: CASSHKNQPQHF.

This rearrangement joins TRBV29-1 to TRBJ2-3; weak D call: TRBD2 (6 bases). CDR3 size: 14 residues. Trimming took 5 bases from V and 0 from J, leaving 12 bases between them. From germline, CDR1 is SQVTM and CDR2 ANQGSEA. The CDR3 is CSVSSGSSTDTQYF. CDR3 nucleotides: TGCAGCGTTAGTAGCGGATCTAGCACAGATACGCAGTATTTT.

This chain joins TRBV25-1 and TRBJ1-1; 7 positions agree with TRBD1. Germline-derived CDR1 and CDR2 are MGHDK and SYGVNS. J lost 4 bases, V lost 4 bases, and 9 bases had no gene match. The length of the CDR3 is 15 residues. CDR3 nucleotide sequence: TGTGCCAGCAGTGGTAACAGGGGAGGTGGCACTGAAGCTTTCTTT. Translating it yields CASSGNRGGGTEAFF.

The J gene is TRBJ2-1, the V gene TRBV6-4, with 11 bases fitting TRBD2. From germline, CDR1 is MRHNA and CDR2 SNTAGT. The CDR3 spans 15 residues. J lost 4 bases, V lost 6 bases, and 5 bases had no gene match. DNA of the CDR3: TGTGCCAGCAGGCAACTAGCGGGGGAATACAATGAGCAGTTCTTC. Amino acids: CASRQLAGEYNEQFF.

This CDR3 reads CASIRLDHGAEAFF. The DNA for the CDR3 is TGCGCCAGCATCCGTCTAGACCACGGGGCTGAAGCTTTCTTT. The rearrangement uses TRBV10-1 and TRBJ1-1; no firm D call. This CDR3 has 14 amino acids. The germline V gene has CDR1 WNHNN and CDR2 SYGVQD (reference sequence). V was trimmed by 7 bases and J by 6 bases, leaving 18 bases between them.

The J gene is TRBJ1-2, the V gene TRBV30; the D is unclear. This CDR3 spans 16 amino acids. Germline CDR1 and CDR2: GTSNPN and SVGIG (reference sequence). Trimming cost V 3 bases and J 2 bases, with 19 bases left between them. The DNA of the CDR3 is TGTGCCTGGAGCCCACTTGACATCGACCTGAACTATGGCTACACCTTC. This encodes CAWSPLDIDLNYGYTF.

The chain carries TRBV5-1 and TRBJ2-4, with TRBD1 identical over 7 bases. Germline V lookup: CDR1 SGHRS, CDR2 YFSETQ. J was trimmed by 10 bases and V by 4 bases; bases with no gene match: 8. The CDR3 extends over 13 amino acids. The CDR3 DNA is TGCGCCAGCAGCGAGAGGGGGCGGCAGATTCAGTACTTC. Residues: CASSERGRQIQYF.

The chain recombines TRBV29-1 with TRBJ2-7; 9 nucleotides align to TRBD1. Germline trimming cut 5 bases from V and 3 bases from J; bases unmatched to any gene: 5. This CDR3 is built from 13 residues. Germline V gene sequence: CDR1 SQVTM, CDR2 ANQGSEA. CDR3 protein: CSVSRDRDYEQYF. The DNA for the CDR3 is TGCAGCGTTTCCCGGGACAGGGACTACGAGCAGTACTTC.

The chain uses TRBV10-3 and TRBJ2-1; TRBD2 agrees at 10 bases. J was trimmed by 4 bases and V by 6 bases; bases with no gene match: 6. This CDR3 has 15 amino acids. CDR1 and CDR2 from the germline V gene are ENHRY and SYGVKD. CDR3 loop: CAIRSGTSDYNEQFF. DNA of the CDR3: TGTGCCATCAGAAGCGGGACTAGCGATTACAATGAGCAGTTCTTC.

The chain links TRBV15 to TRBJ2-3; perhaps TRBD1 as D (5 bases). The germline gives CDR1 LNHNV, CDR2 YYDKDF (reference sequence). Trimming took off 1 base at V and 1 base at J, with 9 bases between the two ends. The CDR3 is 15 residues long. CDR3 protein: CATSRGQTGTDTQYF. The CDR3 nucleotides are TGTGCCACCAGCAGAGGTCAGACAGGCACAGATACGCAGTATTTT.

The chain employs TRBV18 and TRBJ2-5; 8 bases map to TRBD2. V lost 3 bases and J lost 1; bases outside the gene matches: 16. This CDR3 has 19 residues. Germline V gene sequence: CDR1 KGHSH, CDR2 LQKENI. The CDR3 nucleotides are TGTGCCAGCTCACCGCGGTTCTCCAGTTATAGCGGGGCCCAAGAGACCCAGTACTTC. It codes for CASSPRFSSYSGAQETQYF.

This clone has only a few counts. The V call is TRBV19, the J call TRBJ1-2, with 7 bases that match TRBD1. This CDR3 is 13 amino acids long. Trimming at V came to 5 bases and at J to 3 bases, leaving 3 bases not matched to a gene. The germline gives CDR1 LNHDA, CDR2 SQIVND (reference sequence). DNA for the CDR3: TGTGCCAGTAGTTCCCAGGGGGACTATGGCTACACCTTC. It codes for CASSSQGDYGYTF.

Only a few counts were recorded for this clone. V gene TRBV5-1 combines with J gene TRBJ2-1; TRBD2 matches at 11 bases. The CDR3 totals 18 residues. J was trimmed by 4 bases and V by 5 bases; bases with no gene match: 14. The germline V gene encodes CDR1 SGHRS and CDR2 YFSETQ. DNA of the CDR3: TGCGCCAGCAGTCTTGCTAGCGGGGGGCCCTTATTATACAATGAGCAGTTCTTC. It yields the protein CASSLASGGPLLYNEQFF.

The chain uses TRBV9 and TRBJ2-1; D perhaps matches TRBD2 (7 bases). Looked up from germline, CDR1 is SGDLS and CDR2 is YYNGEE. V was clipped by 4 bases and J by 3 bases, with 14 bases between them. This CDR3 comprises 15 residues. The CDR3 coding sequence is TGTGCCAGCAGCCCCCGAGGGGGGGGCTACAATGAGCAGTTCTTC. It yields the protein CASSPRGGGYNEQFF.